The rows below give T cell receptor beta chains drawn from one sample of a study of cytomegalovirus exposure and HLA in healthy donors. Measured with immunoSEQ multiplex PCR; TCRdb has only the in-frame clones, and not every one. This table has about 190,000 clones, 70% to 75% appearing once. Sequencing used PBMCs. These receptors were collected from a man younger than 45 in good health and CMV-seropositive. Both conserved end residues are part of each CDR3. The order of the fields is V gene, D gene, J gene, clone size, CDR3 DNA, CDR3 protein. D genes are given only for firm matches. Clone size is given for some rows only: seen once, a few or many times, or a class if the clone is expanded.

>TRBV7-9|.|TRBJ2-7|.
TGTGCCAGCAGCTACATGGCGGGGTTTGCCTACGAGCAGTACTTC
CASSYMAGFAYEQYF
>TRBV4-3|TRBD1|TRBJ2-3|.
TGCGCCAGCAGCCAGCGTACAGGGGCGGATACGCAGTATTTT
CASSQRTGADTQYF
>TRBV5-8|.|TRBJ1-5|.
TGTGCCAGCAGCTCGGGACTAAACCATCAGCCCCAGCATTTT
CASSSGLNHQPQHF
>TRBV21-1|.|TRBJ1-5|.
TGTGCCAGCAGCAAAGACATCAGGGGCGCAAGTCAGCCCCAGCATTTT
CASSKDIRGASQPQHF
>TRBV18|TRBD2|TRBJ2-7|.
TGTGCCAGCTCACCACCGGGACTAGCGGGGGGCCTCATAAGGGAGCAGTACTTC
CASSPPGLAGGLIREQYF
>TRBV4-1|TRBD1|TRBJ1-6|.
TGCGCCAGCAGCCCAGGACAGGGGGCGAGGTCACCCCTCCACTTT
CASSPGQGARSPLHF
>TRBV30|TRBD1|TRBJ1-4|.
TGTGCCTGTCCGGGACAGGGGAATGAAAAACTGTTTTTT
CACPGQGNEKLFF
>TRBV4-3|.|TRBJ2-1|.
TGCGCCAGCAGCCTTCAGGTACTTGCCAATGAGCAGTTCTTC
CASSLQVLANEQFF
>TRBV12-5|.|TRBJ1-1|.
TGTGCTAGTGGTTTCAACCTGAACATGAACACTGAAGCTTTCTTT
CASGFNLNMNTEAFF
>TRBV5-1|TRBD1|TRBJ2-4|few
TGCGCCAGCAGCTTGGGGCCCGGACAGGGTAGCGGCATTCAGTACTTC
CASSLGPGQGSGIQYF
>TRBV9|TRBD1|TRBJ1-2|.
TGTGCCAGCAGCGTAGCCCCGACAGGGGGAAACAACTATGGCTACACCTTC
CASSVAPTGGNNYGYTF
>TRBV11-1|TRBD1|TRBJ1-1|.
TGTGCCAGCAGCCTCGCCCCTGGACAGGCTGAAGCTTTCTTT
CASSLAPGQAEAFF
>TRBV19|TRBD1|TRBJ1-5|few
TGTGCCAGTAATTCTCGGAAAGGGGGCGTACAGCCCCAGCATTTT
CASNSRKGGVQPQHF
>TRBV28|TRBD1|TRBJ2-1|.
TGTGCCAGCAGTCCCACAGGGGGCGAGCAGTTCTTC
CASSPTGGEQFF
>TRBV10-3|TRBD2|TRBJ2-7|.
TGTGCCATCAGCATGACTAGCGGGAGGGCCCACGAGCAGTACTTC
CAISMTSGRAHEQYF
>TRBV27|.|TRBJ1-4|.
TGTGCCAGCTCCTATTGGGGAGGGAACGCCCAGAAAAAACTGTTTTTT
CASSYWGGNAQKKLFF
>TRBV18|.|TRBJ1-2|.
TGTGCCAGCTCACCGTCAAGTGCGAACTATGGCTACACCTTC
CASSPSSANYGYTF
>TRBV7-8|.|TRBJ2-3|few
TGTGCCAGCAGGCGCGACAGGTCTGGTTGGGATACGCAGTATTTT
CASRRDRSGWDTQYF
>TRBV9|TRBD2|TRBJ2-5|few
TGTGCCAGCAGCGTAGCTACGACGGGGGGTCTCGAGACCCAGTACTTC
CASSVATTGGLETQYF
>TRBV30|TRBD2|TRBJ2-4|.
TGTGCCTGGAACCCATCGGGGGGGAACATTCAGTACTTC
CAWNPSGGNIQYF
>TRBV19|.|TRBJ2-7|.
TGTGCCAGTAGTATACAGGGCGCCTACGAGCAGTACTTC
CASSIQGAYEQYF
>TRBV7-9|.|TRBJ2-5|.
TGTGCCAGCAGCTTACAGGGTATCATAGAAGAGACCCAGTACTTC
CASSLQGIIEETQYF